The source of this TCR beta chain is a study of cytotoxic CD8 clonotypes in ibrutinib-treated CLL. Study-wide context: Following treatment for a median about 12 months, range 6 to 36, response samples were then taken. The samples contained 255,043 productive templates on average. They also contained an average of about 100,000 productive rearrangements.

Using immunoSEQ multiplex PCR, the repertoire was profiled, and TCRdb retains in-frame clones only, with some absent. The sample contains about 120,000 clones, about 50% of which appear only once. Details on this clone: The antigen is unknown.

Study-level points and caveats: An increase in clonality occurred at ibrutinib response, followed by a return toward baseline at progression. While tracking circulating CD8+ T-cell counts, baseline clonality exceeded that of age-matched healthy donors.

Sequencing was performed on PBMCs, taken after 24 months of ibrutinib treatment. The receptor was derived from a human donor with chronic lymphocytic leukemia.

The CDR3 protein is CASSQGDRVDEKLFF. CDR3 nucleotide sequence: TGTGCCAGCAGCCAAGGGGACAGGGTCGACGAAAAACTGTTTTTT. This chain links TRBV4-2 with TRBJ1-4, with 9 positions matching TRBD1. Germline-derived CDR1 and CDR2 are LGHNA and YNFKEQ. The CDR3 consists of 15 residues. After removal of 1 base from V and 8 bases from J, the junction contained 5 bases not matched to a gene.